The 11 T cell receptor beta chains reported below all come from one sample, sequenced in a study of blood T cell repertoires in COVID-19. Measured with immunoSEQ multiplex PCR; TCRdb has only the in-frame clones, and not every one. The sample shows a few hundred thousand clones, around 90% of them seen only once. Sequencing used peripheral blood. These TCRs come from a woman aged 60-75 years with COVID-19, enrolled during active disease.

The CDR3 here is CASSLRGRNTEAFF. The CDR3 bases are TGTGCCAGCAGCCTTAGGGGCAGGAACACTGAAGCTTTCTTT. The rearrangement links TRBV3-1 (or the pseudogene TRBV3-2) to TRBJ1-1; weak D call: TRBD1 (5 bases). The length of the CDR3 is 14 residues. Looked up from germline, CDR1 is LGHDT and CDR2 is YNNKEL (reference sequence). The V and J ends lost 4 bases and 1 base respectively, with 10 bases between them.

This clone was found a few times. The chain carries TRBV2 and TRBJ2-7, with TRBD2 matching over 9 bases. V shed 7 bases, J shed 3 bases, and the junction held 16 bases outside the gene matches. Per the germline V gene, CDR1 is SNHLY and CDR2 is FYNNEI. CDR3 size: 17 residues. As DNA, the CDR3 is TGTGCCAGCAAACTCCGCCCCGGGACTAGCTCGGACTACGAGCAGTACTTC. Protein product: CASKLRPGTSSDYEQYF.

The chain couples TRBV19 to TRBJ2-2; TRBD1 agrees at 8 bases. This CDR3 comprises 14 residues. Germline CDR1 and CDR2: LNHDA and SQIVND (reference sequence). V shed 6 bases, J shed 5 bases, and the junction held 5 bases outside the gene matches. The CDR3 spells CASRPDRATGELFF. In nucleotides, the CDR3 is TGTGCCAGTAGACCGGACAGGGCGACCGGGGAGCTGTTTTTT.

The J gene is TRBJ2-2, the V gene TRBV19, with D unclear. Germline V CDR1 and CDR2: LNHDA, SQIVND (reference sequence). The CDR3 is 12 residues long. The ends were cut back, 2 bases at V and 6 bases at J, with 4 bases in the middle. CDR3 nucleotides: TGTGCCAGTAGTATACGTGCCGGGGAGCTGTTTTTT. As protein: CASSIRAGELFF.

The V call is TRBV7-9, the J call TRBJ1-2; a possible D gene is TRBD1 (5 bases). This CDR3 spans 13 amino acids. The germline gives CDR1 SEHNR, CDR2 FQNEAQ (reference sequence). With 3 bases removed from V and 4 bases from J, the gap between germline ends came to 9 bases. Here the CDR3 reads CASSLVQVYGYTF. For the CDR3, the DNA is TGTGCCAGCAGCTTGGTACAGGTCTATGGCTACACCTTC.

This clone was seen a handful of times. The chain recombines TRBV6-4 with TRBJ2-2; 8 nucleotides match TRBD2. Losses at the gene ends were 6 bases for V and 3 bases for J; bases not matched to a gene: 0. CDR3 length: 13 amino acids. Germline V CDR1 and CDR2: MRHNA, SNTAGT. CDR3 sequence reads: CASSGGDTGELFF. The DNA for the CDR3 is TGTGCCAGCAGCGGGGGGGACACCGGGGAGCTGTTTTTT.

This chain uses TRBV5-1 with TRBJ2-7; D uncertain. The CDR3 contains 12 residues. The V gene lost 3 bases and the J gene lost 3 bases, with 7 bases spanning the gap. Germline V gene lookup returns CDR1 SGHRS and CDR2 YFSETQ. The CDR3 spells CASSSEHYEQYF. The DNA of the CDR3 is TGCGCCAGCAGCTCTGAACACTACGAGCAGTACTTC.

The chain is built from TRBV2 and TRBJ1-2; 8 bases align to TRBD1. V dropped 4 bases and J dropped 8; count of bases not matched to a gene: 9. The CDR3 is 14 residues long. Germline V gene sequence: CDR1 SNHLY, CDR2 FYNNEI. CDR3 nucleotide sequence: TGTGCCAGCAGTGCCATGTCAGGGGGCGACGGCTACACCTTC. Residues: CASSAMSGGDGYTF. Drawing the rest from reference TRBV2 and TRBJ1-2, the complete variable domain is EPEVTQTPSHQVTQMGQEVILRCVPISNHLYFYWYRQILGQKVEFLVSFYNNEISEKSEIFDDQFSVERPDGSNFTLKIRSTKLEDSAMYFCASSAMSGGDGYTFGSGTRLTVV.

The chain has TRBV9 and TRBJ1-6; D remains ambiguous. Trimming took off 3 bases at V and 0 bases at J, with 7 bases between the two ends. CDR3 length: 15 residues. The germline CDR1 and CDR2 sequences are SGDLS and YYNGEE. The CDR3 spells CASSATLSYNSPLHF. CDR3 nucleotide sequence: TGTGCCAGCAGCGCGACACTCTCCTATAATTCACCCCTCCACTTT.

The V gene is TRBV7-2, the J gene TRBJ2-5; D is perhaps TRBD2 (5 bases). The germline V gene has CDR1 SGHTA and CDR2 FQGNSA. V lost 3 bases and J lost 1, with 12 bases in between. There are 15 residues in the CDR3. The CDR3 region has the DNA TGTGCCAGCAGCTTTAATGACTACCCCCAAGAGACCCAGTACTTC. Amino acids: CASSFNDYPQETQYF.

A single count supports this clone. This chain links TRBV12-3 or TRBV12-4 with TRBJ2-3; TRBD2 is a possible D gene (5 bases). The CDR3 is 11 amino acids. Trimming cost V 7 bases and J 8 bases, with 10 bases left between them. The DNA for the CDR3 is TGTGCCAGCAAGCGGTCTGGTACGCAGTATTTT. Protein product: CASKRSGTQYF.